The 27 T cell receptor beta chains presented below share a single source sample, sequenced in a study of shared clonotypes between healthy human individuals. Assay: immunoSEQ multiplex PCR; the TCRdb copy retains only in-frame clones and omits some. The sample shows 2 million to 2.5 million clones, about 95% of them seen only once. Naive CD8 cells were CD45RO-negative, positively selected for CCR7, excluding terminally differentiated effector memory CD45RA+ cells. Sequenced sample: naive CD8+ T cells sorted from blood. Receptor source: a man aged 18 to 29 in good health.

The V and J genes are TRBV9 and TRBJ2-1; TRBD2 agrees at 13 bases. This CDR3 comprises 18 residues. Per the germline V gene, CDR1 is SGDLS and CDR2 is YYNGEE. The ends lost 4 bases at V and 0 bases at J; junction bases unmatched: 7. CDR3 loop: CASSLGTSGASSYNEQFF. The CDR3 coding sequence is TGTGCCAGCAGCTTGGGGACTAGCGGGGCGAGCTCCTACAATGAGCAGTTCTTC. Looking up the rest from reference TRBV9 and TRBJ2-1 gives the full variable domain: DSGVTQTPKHLITATGQRVTLRCSPRSGDLSVYWYQQSLDQGLQFLIQYYNGEERAKGNILERFSAQQFPDLHSELNLSSLELGDSALYFCASSLGTSGASSYNEQFFGPGTRLTVL.

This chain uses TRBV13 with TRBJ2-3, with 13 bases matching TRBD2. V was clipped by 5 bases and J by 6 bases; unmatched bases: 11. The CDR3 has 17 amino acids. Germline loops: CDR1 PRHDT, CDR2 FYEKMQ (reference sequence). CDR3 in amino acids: CASSESEGLAGSDTQYF. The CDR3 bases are TGTGCCAGCAGCGAGTCCGAGGGACTAGCGGGATCTGATACGCAGTATTTT.

Written as DNA, the CDR3 is TGCAGCGTTGAGTGGGGAAAAGAGACCCAGTACTTC. It encodes CSVEWGKETQYF. The chain links TRBV29-1 to TRBJ2-5, with D unclear. CDR1 and CDR2 (germline): SQVTM, ANQGSEA. V was cut by 3 bases and J by 3 bases, with 8 bases left in between. The CDR3 has 12 amino acids.

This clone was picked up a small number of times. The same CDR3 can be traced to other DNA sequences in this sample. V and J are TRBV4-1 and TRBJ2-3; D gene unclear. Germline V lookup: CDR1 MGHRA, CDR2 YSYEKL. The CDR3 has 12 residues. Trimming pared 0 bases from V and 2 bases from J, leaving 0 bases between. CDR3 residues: CASSQDTDTQYF. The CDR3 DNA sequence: TGCGCCAGCAGCCAAGACACAGATACGCAGTATTTT.

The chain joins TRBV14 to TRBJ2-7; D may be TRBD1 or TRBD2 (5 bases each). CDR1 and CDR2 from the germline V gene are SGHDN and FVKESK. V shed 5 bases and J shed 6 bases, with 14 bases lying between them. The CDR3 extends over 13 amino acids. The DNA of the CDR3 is TGTGCCAGCAGCGACGACCAGAGGGGCGAGCAGTACTTC. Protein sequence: CASSDDQRGEQYF.

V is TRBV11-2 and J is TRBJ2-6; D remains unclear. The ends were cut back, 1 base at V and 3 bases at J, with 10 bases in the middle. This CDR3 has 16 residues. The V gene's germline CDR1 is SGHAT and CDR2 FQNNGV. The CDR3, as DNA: TGTGCCAGCAGCTTAGGGGGTTTAGTTGGGGCCAACGTCCTGACTTTC. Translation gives CASSLGGLVGANVLTF.

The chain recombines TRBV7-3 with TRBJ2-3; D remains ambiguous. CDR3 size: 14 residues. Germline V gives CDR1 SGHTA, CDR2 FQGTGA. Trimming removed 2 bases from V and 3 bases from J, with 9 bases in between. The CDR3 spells CASSLGQRTDTQYF. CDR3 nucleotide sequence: TGTGCCAGCAGCTTAGGGCAAAGGACAGATACGCAGTATTTT.

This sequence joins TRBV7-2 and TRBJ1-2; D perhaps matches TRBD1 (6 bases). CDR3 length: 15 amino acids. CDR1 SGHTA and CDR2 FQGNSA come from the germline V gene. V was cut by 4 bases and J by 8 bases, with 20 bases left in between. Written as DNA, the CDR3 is TGTGCCAGCAGCTATGTCGAAGGGGGTGGCAGGGGCTACACCTTC. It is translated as CASSYVEGGGRGYTF.

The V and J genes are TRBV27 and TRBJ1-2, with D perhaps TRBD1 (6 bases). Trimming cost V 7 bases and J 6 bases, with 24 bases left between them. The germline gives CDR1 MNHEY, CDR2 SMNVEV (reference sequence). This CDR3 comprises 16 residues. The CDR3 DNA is TGTGCCAGCACCACTGGTGGGGGGCGAGGTATTCATGGCTACACCTTC. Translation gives CASTTGGGRGIHGYTF.

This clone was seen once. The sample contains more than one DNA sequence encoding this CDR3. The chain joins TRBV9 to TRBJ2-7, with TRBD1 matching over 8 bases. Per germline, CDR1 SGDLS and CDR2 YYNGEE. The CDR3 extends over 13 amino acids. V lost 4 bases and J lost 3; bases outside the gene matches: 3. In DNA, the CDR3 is TGTGCCAGCAGCCCTGGGACAGGCTACGAGCAGTACTTC. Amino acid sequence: CASSPGTGYEQYF. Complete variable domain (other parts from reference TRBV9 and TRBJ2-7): DSGVTQTPKHLITATGQRVTLRCSPRSGDLSVYWYQQSLDQGLQFLIQYYNGEERAKGNILERFSAQQFPDLHSELNLSSLELGDSALYFCASSPGTGYEQYFGPGTRLTVT.

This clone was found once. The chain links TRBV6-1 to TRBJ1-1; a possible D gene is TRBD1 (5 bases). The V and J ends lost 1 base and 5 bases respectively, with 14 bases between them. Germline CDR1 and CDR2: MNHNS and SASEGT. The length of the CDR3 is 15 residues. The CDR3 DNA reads TGTGCCAGCAGTGAAGTCGGTGGGGGTGGTACTGAAGCTTTCTTT. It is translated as CASSEVGGGGTEAFF.

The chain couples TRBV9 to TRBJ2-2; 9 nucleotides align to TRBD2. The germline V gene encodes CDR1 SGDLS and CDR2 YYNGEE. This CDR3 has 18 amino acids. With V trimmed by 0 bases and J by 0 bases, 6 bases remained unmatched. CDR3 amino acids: CASSVEGSGGPNTGELFF. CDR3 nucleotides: TGTGCCAGCAGCGTAGAGGGTAGCGGGGGCCCGAACACCGGGGAGCTGTTTTTT.

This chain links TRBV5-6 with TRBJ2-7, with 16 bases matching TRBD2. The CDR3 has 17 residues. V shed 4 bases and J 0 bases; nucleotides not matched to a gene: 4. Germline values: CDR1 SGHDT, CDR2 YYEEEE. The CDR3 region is CASSAGLAGGYSYEQYF. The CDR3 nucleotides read TGTGCCAGCAGCGCGGGACTAGCGGGGGGGTACTCCTACGAGCAGTACTTC.

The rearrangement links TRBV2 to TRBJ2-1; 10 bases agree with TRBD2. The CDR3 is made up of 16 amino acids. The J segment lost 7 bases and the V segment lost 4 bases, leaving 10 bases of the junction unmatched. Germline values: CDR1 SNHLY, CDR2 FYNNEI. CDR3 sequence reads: CASSAPGGTSANEQFF. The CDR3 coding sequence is TGTGCCAGCAGTGCCCCCGGCGGGACTAGCGCTAATGAGCAGTTCTTC. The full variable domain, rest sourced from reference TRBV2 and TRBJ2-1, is EPEVTQTPSHQVTQMGQEVILRCVPISNHLYFYWYRQILGQKVEFLVSFYNNEISEKSEIFDDQFSVERPDGSNFTLKIRSTKLEDSAMYFCASSAPGGTSANEQFFGPGTRLTVL.

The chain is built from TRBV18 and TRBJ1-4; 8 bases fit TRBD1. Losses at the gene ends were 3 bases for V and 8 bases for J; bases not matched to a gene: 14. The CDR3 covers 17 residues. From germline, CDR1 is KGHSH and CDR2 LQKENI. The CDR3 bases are TGTGCCAGCTCACCCACCCGGACAGGGATTAAAGACGAAAAACTGTTTTTT. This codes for CASSPTRTGIKDEKLFF. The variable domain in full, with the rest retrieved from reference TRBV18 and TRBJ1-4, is NAGVMQNPRHLVRRRGQEARLRCSPMKGHSHVYWYRQLPEEGLKFMVYLQKENIIDESGMPKERFSAEFPKEGPSILRIQQVVRGDSAAYFCASSPTRTGIKDEKLFFGSGTQLSVL.

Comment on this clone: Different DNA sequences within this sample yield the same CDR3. The CDR3 spells CASSLDRSSYEQYF. DNA for the CDR3: TGCGCCAGCAGCTTGGACAGGAGCTCCTACGAGCAGTACTTC. The rearrangement joins TRBV5-1 to TRBJ2-7, with D perhaps matching TRBD1 (5 bases). This CDR3 has 14 amino acids. Germline V CDR1 and CDR2: SGHRS, YFSETQ. Trimming left V 0 bases short and J 0 bases short, with 7 bases between.

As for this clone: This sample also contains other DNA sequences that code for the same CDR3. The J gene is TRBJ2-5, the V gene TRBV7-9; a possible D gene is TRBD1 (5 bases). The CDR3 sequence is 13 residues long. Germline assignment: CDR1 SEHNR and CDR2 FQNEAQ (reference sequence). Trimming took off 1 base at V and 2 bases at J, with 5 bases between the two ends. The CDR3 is CASSLEGQETQYF. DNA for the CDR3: TGTGCCAGCAGCTTAGAGGGGCAAGAGACCCAGTACTTC.

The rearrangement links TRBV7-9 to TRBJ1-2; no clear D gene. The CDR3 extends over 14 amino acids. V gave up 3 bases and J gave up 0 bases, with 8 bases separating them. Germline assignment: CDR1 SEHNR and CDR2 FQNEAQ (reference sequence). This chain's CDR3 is CASSFVGPNYGYTF. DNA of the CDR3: TGTGCCAGCAGCTTCGTAGGGCCTAACTATGGCTACACCTTC.

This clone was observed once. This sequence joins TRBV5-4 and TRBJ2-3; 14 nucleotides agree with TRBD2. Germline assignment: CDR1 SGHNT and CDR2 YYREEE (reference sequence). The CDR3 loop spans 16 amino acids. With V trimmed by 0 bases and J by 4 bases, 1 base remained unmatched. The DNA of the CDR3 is TGTGCCAGCAGCTTGGGGACTAGCGGGGGGCCAGATACGCAGTATTTT. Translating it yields CASSLGTSGGPDTQYF.

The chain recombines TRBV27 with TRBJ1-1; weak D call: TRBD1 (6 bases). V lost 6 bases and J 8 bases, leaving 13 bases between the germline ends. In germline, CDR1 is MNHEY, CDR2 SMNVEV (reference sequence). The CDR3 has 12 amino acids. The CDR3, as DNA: TGTGCCAGCAGGGACACAGGGATGGAAGCTTTCTTT. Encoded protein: CASRDTGMEAFF.

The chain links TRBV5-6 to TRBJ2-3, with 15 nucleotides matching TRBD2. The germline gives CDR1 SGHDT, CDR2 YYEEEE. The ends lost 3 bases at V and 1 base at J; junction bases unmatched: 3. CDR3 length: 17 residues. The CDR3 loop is CASSSGLAGGGTDTQYF. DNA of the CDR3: TGTGCCAGCAGCTCCGGACTAGCGGGAGGGGGCACAGATACGCAGTATTTT.

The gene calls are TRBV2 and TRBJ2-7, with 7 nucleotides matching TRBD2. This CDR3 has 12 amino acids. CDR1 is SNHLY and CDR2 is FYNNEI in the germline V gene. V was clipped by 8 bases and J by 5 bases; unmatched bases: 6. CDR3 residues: CASDWGGNEQYF. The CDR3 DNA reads TGTGCCAGCGATTGGGGGGGGAACGAGCAGTACTTC. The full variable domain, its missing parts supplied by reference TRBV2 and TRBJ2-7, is EPEVTQTPSHQVTQMGQEVILRCVPISNHLYFYWYRQILGQKVEFLVSFYNNEISEKSEIFDDQFSVERPDGSNFTLKIRSTKLEDSAMYFCASDWGGNEQYFGPGTRLTVT.

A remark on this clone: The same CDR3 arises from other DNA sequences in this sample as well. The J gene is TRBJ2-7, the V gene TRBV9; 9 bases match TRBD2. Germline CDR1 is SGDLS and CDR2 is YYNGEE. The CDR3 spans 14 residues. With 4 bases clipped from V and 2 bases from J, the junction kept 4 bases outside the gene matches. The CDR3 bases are TGTGCCAGCAGCCCCAGCGGGAGGACCTACGAGCAGTACTTC. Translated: CASSPSGRTYEQYF. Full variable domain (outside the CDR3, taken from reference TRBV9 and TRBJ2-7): DSGVTQTPKHLITATGQRVTLRCSPRSGDLSVYWYQQSLDQGLQFLIQYYNGEERAKGNILERFSAQQFPDLHSELNLSSLELGDSALYFCASSPSGRTYEQYFGPGTRLTVT.

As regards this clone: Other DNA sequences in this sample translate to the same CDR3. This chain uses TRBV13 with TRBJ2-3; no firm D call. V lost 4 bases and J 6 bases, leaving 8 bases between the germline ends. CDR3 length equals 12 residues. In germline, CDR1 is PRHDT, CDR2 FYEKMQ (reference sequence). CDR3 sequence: CASSSLGDTQYF. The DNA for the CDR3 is TGTGCCAGCAGCTCGCTGGGGGATACGCAGTATTTT.

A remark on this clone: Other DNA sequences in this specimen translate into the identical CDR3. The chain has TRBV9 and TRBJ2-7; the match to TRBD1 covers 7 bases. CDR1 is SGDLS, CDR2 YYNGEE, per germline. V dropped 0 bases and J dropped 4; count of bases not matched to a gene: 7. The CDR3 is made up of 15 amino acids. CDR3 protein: CASSVDGTVTYEQYF. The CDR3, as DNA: TGTGCCAGCAGCGTAGATGGGACAGTGACTTACGAGCAGTACTTC. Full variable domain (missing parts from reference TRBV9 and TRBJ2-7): DSGVTQTPKHLITATGQRVTLRCSPRSGDLSVYWYQQSLDQGLQFLIQYYNGEERAKGNILERFSAQQFPDLHSELNLSSLELGDSALYFCASSVDGTVTYEQYFGPGTRLTVT.

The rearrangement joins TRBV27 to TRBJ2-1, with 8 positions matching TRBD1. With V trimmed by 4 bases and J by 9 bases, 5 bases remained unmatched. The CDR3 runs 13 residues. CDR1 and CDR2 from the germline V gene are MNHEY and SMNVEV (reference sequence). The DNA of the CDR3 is TGTGCCAGCAGTTGGGACAGGAGGGGTGAGCAGTTCTTC. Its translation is CASSWDRRGEQFF.

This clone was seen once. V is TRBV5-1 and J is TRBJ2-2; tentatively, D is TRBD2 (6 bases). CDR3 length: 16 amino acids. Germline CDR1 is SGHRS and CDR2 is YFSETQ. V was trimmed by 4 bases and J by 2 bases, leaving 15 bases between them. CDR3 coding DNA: TGCGCCAGCAGCCCAACGCGGGGACCTAACACCGGGGAGCTGTTTTTT. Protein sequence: CASSPTRGPNTGELFF.